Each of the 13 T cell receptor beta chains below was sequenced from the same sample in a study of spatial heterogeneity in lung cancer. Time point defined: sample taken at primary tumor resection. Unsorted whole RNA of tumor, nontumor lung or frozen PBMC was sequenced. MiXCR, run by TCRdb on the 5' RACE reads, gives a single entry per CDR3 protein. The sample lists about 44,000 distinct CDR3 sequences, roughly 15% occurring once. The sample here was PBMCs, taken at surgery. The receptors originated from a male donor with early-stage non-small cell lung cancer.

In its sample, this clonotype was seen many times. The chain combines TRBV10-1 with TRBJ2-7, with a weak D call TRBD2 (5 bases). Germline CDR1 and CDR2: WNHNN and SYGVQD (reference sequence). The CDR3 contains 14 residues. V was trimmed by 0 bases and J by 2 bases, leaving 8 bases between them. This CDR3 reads CASSESYGAYEQYF. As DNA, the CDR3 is TGCGCCAGCAGTGAGTCGTACGGGGCCTACGAGCAGTACTTC.

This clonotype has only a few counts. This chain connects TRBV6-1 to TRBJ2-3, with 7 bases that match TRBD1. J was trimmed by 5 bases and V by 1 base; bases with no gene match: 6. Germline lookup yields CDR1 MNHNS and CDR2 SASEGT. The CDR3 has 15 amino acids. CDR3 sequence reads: CASSEVKGAGDTQYF. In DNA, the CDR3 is TGTGCCAGCAGTGAAGTAAAGGGGGCAGGAGATACGCAGTATTTT.

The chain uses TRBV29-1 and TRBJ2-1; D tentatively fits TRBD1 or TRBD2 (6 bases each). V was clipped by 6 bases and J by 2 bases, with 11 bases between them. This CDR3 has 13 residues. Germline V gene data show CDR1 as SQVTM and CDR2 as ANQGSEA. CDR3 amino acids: CSVRGDPYNEQFF. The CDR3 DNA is TGCAGCGTAAGGGGGGACCCCTACAATGAGCAGTTCTTC.

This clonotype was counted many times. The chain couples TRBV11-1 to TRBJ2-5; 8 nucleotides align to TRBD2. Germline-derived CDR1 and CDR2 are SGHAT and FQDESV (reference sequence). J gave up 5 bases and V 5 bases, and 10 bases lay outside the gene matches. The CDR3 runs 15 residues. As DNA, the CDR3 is TGTGCCAGCAGCGCCGACCGGATAGCGGGGGAGACCCAGTACTTC. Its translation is CASSADRIAGETQYF.

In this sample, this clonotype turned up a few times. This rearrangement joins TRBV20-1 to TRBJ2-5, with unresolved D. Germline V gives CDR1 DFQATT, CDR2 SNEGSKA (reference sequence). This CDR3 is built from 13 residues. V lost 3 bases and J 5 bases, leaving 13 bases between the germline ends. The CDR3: CSASPPSVETQYF. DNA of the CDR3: TGCAGTGCTAGCCCTCCTTCTGTCGAGACCCAGTACTTC.

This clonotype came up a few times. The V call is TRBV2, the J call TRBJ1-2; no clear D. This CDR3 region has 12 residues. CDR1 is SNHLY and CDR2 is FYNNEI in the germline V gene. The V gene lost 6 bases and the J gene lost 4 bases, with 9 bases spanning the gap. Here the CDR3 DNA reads TGTGCCAGCAGGGGCGGCAGCTATGGCTACACCTTC. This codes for CASRGGSYGYTF.

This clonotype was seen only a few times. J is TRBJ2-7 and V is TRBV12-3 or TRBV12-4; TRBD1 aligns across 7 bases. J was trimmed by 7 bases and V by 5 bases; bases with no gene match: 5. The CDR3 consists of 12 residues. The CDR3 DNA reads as TGTGCCAGCAGTGCCACAGGGGTAGAGCAGTACTTC. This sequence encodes CASSATGVEQYF.

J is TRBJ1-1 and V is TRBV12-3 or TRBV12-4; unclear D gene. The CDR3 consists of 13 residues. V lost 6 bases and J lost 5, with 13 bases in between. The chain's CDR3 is CASRPSPETEAFF. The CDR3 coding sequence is TGTGCCAGCAGGCCGAGCCCCGAGACTGAAGCTTTCTTT.

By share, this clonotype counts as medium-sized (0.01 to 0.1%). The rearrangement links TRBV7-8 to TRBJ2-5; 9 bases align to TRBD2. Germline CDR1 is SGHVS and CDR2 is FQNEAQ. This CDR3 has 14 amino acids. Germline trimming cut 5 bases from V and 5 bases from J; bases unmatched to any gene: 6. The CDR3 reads CASSPGLAGETQYF. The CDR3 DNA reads TGTGCCAGCAGCCCGGGACTAGCCGGTGAGACCCAGTACTTC.

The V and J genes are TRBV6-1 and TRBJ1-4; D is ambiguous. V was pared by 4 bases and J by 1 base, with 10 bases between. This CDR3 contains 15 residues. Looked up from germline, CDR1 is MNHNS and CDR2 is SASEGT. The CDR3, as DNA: TGTGCCAGCAGTGTTCTCGGAGGAACTAATGAAAAACTGTTTTTT. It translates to CASSVLGGTNEKLFF.

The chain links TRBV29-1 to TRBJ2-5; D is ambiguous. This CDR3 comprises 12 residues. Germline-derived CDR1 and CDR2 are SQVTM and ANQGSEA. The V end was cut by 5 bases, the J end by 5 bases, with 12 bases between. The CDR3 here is CSVIWDIETQYF. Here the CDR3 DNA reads TGCAGCGTTATTTGGGATATCGAGACCCAGTACTTC.

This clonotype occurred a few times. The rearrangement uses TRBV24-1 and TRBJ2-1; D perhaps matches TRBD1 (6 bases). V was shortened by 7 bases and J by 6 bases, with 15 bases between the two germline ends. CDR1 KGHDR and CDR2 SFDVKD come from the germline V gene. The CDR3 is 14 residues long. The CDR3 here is CATSYRVKSNEQFF. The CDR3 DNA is TGTGCCACCAGCTACAGGGTAAAAAGCAATGAGCAGTTCTTC.

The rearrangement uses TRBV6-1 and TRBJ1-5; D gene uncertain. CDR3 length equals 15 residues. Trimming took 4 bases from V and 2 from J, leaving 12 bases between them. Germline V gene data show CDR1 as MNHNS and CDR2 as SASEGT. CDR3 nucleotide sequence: TGTGCCAGCAGTGTGACACCGAGGGGCAATCAGCCCCAGCATTTT. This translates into CASSVTPRGNQPQHF.